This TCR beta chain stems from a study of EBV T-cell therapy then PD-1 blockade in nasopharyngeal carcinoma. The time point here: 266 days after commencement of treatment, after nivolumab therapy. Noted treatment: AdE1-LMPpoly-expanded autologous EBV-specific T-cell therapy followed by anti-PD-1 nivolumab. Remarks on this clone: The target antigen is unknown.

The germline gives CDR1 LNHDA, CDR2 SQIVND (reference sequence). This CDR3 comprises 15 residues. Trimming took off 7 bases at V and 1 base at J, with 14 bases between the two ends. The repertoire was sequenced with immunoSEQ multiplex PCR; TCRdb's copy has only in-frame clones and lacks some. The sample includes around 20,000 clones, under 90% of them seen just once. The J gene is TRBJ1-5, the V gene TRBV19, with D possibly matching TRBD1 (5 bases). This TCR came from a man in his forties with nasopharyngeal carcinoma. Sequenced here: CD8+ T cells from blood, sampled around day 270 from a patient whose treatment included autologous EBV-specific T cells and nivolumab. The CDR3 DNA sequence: TGTGCCAGTACTACTTACGGGGGGAGCAATCAGCCCCAGCATTTT. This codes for CASTTYGGSNQPQHF.